The sequence of this T cell receptor (beta chain) was determined in a study of T cell responses to AZD1222 COVID-19 vaccine. Study observations and caveats: Donors, mostly white British, included more females; clonal diversity was possibly underestimated.

V was clipped by 4 bases and J by 6 bases, with 7 bases between them. This CDR3 region has 11 residues. Germline V gene lookup returns CDR1 SGHTA and CDR2 FQGNSA. The data were produced by immunoSEQ multiplex PCR, yet TCRdb's version contains in-frame clones alone and is incomplete. The sample shows around 150,000 clones, 80% to 95% of them seen only once. On this clone: What it recognizes is unknown.

V and J are TRBV7-2 and TRBJ2-7; D is uncertain. The sequence derives from an adult who received the AZD1222 COVID-19 vaccine. The source material was peripheral blood, sampled 28 days after the second AZD1222 dose. The CDR3 nucleotides read TGTGCCAGCAGCTCCGGAATCGAGCAGTACTTC. Translated, it gives CASSSGIEQYF.